Shown below are 25 T cell receptor beta chains from a single sample sequenced in a study of cytomegalovirus exposure and HLA in healthy donors (dated by TCRdb to about 2017). Library construction relied on the immunoSEQ multiplex PCR assay. A mixture of 60 forward primers for TCR Vbeta segments and 13 reverse primers for TCR Jbeta segments was used in the multiplex PCR. In its TCRdb copy, this immuneACCESS table keeps in-frame sequences only and misses some clones. Where compared with another copy, unresolved V genes explain less than half of these, and the others have no known cause. The sample table contains roughly 100,000 clones; only one count was recorded for under 85% of them. Of the sample, 4% falls within the top ten clones. The sample consisted of PBMCs. The receptors were sampled from a man aged 50-60 years in good health and CMV-seropositive.

The J gene is TRBJ1-1, the V gene TRBV6-1, with 9 bases fitting TRBD1. The CDR3 runs 15 residues. Germline CDR1 reads MNHNS; CDR2 reads SASEGT. V lost 7 bases and J lost 6; bases outside the gene matches: 12. CDR3 DNA: TGTGCCAGCACGGGGGACAGGGATAGGTTGGCTGAAGCTTTCTTT. Amino acid sequence: CASTGDRDRLAEAFF.

The rearrangement joins TRBV5-1 to TRBJ2-3, with 7 bases identical to TRBD1. Germline assignment: CDR1 SGHRS and CDR2 YFSETQ. V lost 0 bases, J lost 4 bases, and 5 bases stayed unmatched. The CDR3 sequence is 15 residues long. The CDR3 bases are TGCGCCAGCAGCTTGGGGGACAGTCTATCAGATACGCAGTATTTT. Its protein is CASSLGDSLSDTQYF.

This chain uses TRBV7-2 with TRBJ2-7; TRBD2 aligns across 11 bases. J gave up 4 bases and V 3 bases, and 2 bases lay outside the gene matches. Per germline, CDR1 SGHTA and CDR2 FQGNSA. This CDR3 contains 14 residues. The CDR3, as DNA: TGTGCCAGCAGCTTGGGACTAGCGGTTTACGAGCAGTACTTC. It codes for CASSLGLAVYEQYF.

This chain links TRBV9 with TRBJ2-1; TRBD2 matches at 13 bases. The junction had 1 base not matched to a gene; V was cut back by 4 bases and J by 0 bases. Germline V gives CDR1 SGDLS, CDR2 YYNGEE. There are 16 residues in the CDR3. The CDR3 reads CASSRTSGSSYNEQFF. The DNA of the CDR3 is TGTGCCAGCAGCAGGACTAGCGGGAGCTCCTACAATGAGCAGTTCTTC.

This sequence joins TRBV10-3 and TRBJ1-6; D is ambiguous. The CDR3 consists of 15 residues. V lost 6 bases, J lost 4 bases, and 13 bases lay in between. Germline V gene data show CDR1 as ENHRY and CDR2 as SYGVKD. CDR3 sequence: CAIREEAGYNSPLHF. The CDR3 DNA sequence: TGTGCCATCAGAGAAGAGGCCGGTTATAATTCACCCCTCCACTTT.

The chain uses TRBV10-3 and TRBJ2-3; TRBD1 matches 7 bases. There are 14 residues in the CDR3. V was pared by 10 bases and J by 0 bases, with 7 bases of the junction left unmatched. Germline V lookup: CDR1 ENHRY, CDR2 SYGVKD. The CDR3: CATQPTGSTDTQYF. For the CDR3, the DNA is TGTGCCACCCAGCCGACAGGGAGCACAGATACGCAGTATTTT.

The chain joins TRBV7-3 to TRBJ2-5, with D unclear. This CDR3 is 13 amino acids long. The V end was cut by 2 bases, the J end by 3 bases, with 7 bases between. Germline lookup yields CDR1 SGHTA and CDR2 FQGTGA. Written as DNA, the CDR3 is TGTGCCAGCAGCTTATATGAGAAAGAGACCCAGTACTTC. Its translation: CASSLYEKETQYF.

The chain couples TRBV27 to TRBJ2-1, with 7 bases aligning to TRBD2. The CDR3 is 15 residues long. V was pared by 5 bases and J by 4 bases, with 8 bases of the junction left unmatched. Germline CDR1 and CDR2: MNHEY and SMNVEV (reference sequence). In nucleotides, the CDR3 is TGTGCCAGCAGTCCCGATTGGGGGGGTTACAATGAGCAGTTCTTC. Amino acids: CASSPDWGGYNEQFF.

The chain has TRBV2 and TRBJ2-7; 7 nucleotides agree with TRBD1. With 10 bases clipped from V and 0 bases from J, the junction kept 3 bases outside the gene matches. The CDR3 runs to 12 residues. Germline V gives CDR1 SNHLY, CDR2 FYNNEI. Written as DNA, the CDR3 is TGTGCCACCGGGACAGACTCCTACGAGCAGTACTTC. As protein: CATGTDSYEQYF.

The gene calls are TRBV29-1 and TRBJ2-7; TRBD1 matches at 7 bases. Germline loops: CDR1 SQVTM, CDR2 ANQGSEA. J lost 4 bases, V lost 6 bases, and 9 bases had no gene match. CDR3 size: 13 residues. CDR3 protein: CSVQGVRGYEQYF. The CDR3 DNA reads as TGCAGCGTCCAGGGGGTAAGAGGGTACGAGCAGTACTTC.

CDR3: CASSGGLAGGPGTGELFF. For the CDR3, the DNA is TGCGCCAGCAGTGGGGGACTAGCGGGAGGGCCGGGCACCGGGGAGCTGTTTTTT. The chain recombines TRBV10-1 with TRBJ2-2; 16 bases align to TRBD2. J gave up 4 bases and V 4 bases, and 6 bases lay outside the gene matches. CDR3 length: 18 amino acids. Per the germline V gene, CDR1 is WNHNN and CDR2 is SYGVQD (reference sequence).

The table lists this clone with a few counts. The rearrangement uses TRBV12-5 and TRBJ1-5; 7 nucleotides agree with TRBD1. Germline V CDR1 and CDR2: LGHNT, FRNRAP. The CDR3 runs to 16 residues. J gave up 5 bases and V 6 bases, and 13 bases lay outside the gene matches. The CDR3 loop is CASGQGITVFYQPQHF. In nucleotides, the CDR3 is TGTGCTAGTGGACAGGGGATAACAGTCTTTTATCAGCCCCAGCATTTT. The full variable domain, with the rest looked up from reference TRBV12-5 and TRBJ1-5, is DARVTQTPRHKVTEMGQEVTMRCQPILGHNTVFWYRQTMMQGLELLAYFRNRAPLDDSGMPKDRFSAEMPDATLATLKIQPSEPRDSAVYFCASGQGITVFYQPQHFGDGTRLSIL.

CDR3 coding DNA: TGTGCCAGCAGCCTCGGAGACAGGAGTGGCCAGCCCCAGCATTTT. Amino acids: CASSLGDRSGQPQHF. V gene TRBV28 combines with J gene TRBJ1-5, with D tentatively TRBD1 (6 bases). The CDR3 contains 15 residues. Trimming shortened V by 6 bases and J by 7 bases, and 19 bases separated the two germline ends. The germline V gene has CDR1 MDHEN and CDR2 SYDVKM. Full variable domain (remainder filled in from reference TRBV28 and TRBJ1-5): DVKVTQSSRYLVKRTGEKVFLECVQDMDHENMFWYRQDPGLGLRLIYFSYDVKMKEKGDIPEGYSVSREKKERFSLILESASTNQTSMYLCASSLGDRSGQPQHFGDGTRLSIL.

This clone occurred once. The chain joins TRBV7-2 to TRBJ2-7; 7 bases align to TRBD1. After removal of 10 bases from V and 1 base from J, the junction contained 10 bases not matched to a gene. This CDR3 is built from 14 residues. Germline values: CDR1 SGHTA, CDR2 FQGNSA. CDR3 amino acids: CAIRTGAESYEQYF. CDR3 nucleotides: TGTGCCATTAGAACAGGGGCAGAATCCTACGAGCAGTACTTC.

This clone was counted a single time. DNA of the CDR3: TGTGCCAGTGGGACTAGCGAGTACGAGCAGTACTTC. Translated: CASGTSEYEQYF. This chain links TRBV6-1 with TRBJ2-7; TRBD2 matches 10 bases. This CDR3 is 12 amino acids long. V lost 9 bases, J lost 4 bases, and 3 bases stayed unmatched. Germline V gives CDR1 MNHNS, CDR2 SASEGT.

This chain connects TRBV6-5 to TRBJ1-2; TRBD1 matches 9 bases. Germline values: CDR1 MNHEY, CDR2 SVGAGI. The CDR3 sequence is 14 residues long. J gave up 4 bases and V 6 bases, and 6 bases lay outside the gene matches. Written as DNA, the CDR3 is TGTGCCAGCAGACGTGGACAGGGGATCTATGGCTACACCTTC. Its translation is CASRRGQGIYGYTF.

V usage is TRBV7-8 and J usage is TRBJ2-7, with TRBD1 matching 7 bases. CDR1 SGHVS and CDR2 FQNEAQ come from the germline V gene. V shed 1 base, J shed 0 bases, and the junction held 9 bases outside the gene matches. The CDR3 length is 17 residues. CDR3 nucleotides: TGTGCCAGCAGCTTAGGGGGGTCCGGGACAGTCTCCTACGAGCAGTACTTC. It specifies CASSLGGSGTVSYEQYF.

The V and J genes are TRBV7-3 and TRBJ2-2; possible D gene TRBD1, 5 bases. V was shortened by 5 bases and J by 3 bases, with 10 bases between the two germline ends. Germline lookup yields CDR1 SGHTA and CDR2 FQGTGA. The CDR3 extends over 14 amino acids. The CDR3 sequence: CASSPDSYTGELFF. CDR3 nucleotides: TGTGCCAGCAGCCCAGACAGTTACACCGGGGAGCTGTTTTTT.

The DNA of the CDR3 is TGTGCCAGCAGCGGCTCCGGGACTAGGGGCAATGAGCAGTTCTTC. Protein: CASSGSGTRGNEQFF. V is TRBV9 and J is TRBJ2-1; 8 nucleotides match TRBD2. This CDR3 is 15 amino acids long. Germline CDR1 is SGDLS and CDR2 is YYNGEE. The J segment lost 6 bases and the V segment lost 3 bases, leaving 8 bases of the junction unmatched.

V is TRBV9 and J is TRBJ1-1; D may be TRBD1 (6 bases). The CDR3 is 15 residues long. V gave up 6 bases and J gave up 0 bases, with 15 bases separating them. CDR1 is SGDLS and CDR2 is YYNGEE in the germline V gene. The CDR3, as DNA: TGTGCCAGCACCTCAGGGGACGCCATGAACACTGAAGCTTTCTTT. Translated, it gives CASTSGDAMNTEAFF.

This clone was detected only a few times. V usage is TRBV5-1 and J usage is TRBJ2-7; 16 positions match TRBD2. Trimming took 3 bases from V and 1 from J; bases not matched to a gene: 1. CDR3 length: 16 residues. Germline loops: CDR1 SGHRS, CDR2 YFSETQ. The CDR3 bases are TGCGCCAGCAGCTCGGGACTAGCGGGAGGGTCCTACGAGCAGTACTTC. Its protein product is CASSSGLAGGSYEQYF.

V is TRBV5-5 and J is TRBJ2-7, with 9 positions matching TRBD1. The germline V gene encodes CDR1 SGHKS and CDR2 YYEKEE (reference sequence). The V and J ends lost 4 bases and 3 bases, in that order; junction bases with no gene match: 8. The CDR3 covers 15 residues. The CDR3 coding sequence is TGTGCCAGCAGCCCCAACACAGGGGGCAACTACGAGCAGTACTTC. As protein: CASSPNTGGNYEQYF.

Remarks on this clone: Within the sample, other DNA sequences also encode this same CDR3. This chain links TRBV18 with TRBJ2-3, with D possibly being TRBD2 (5 bases). V shed 6 bases and J shed 6 bases, with 10 bases lying between them. In germline, CDR1 is KGHSH, CDR2 LQKENI. The CDR3 is made up of 12 amino acids. DNA for the CDR3: TGTGCCAGCTCCCCTAGCAGCGATACGCAGTATTTT. This codes for CASSPSSDTQYF.

The table lists this clone with a count of one. The chain links TRBV7-2 to TRBJ1-4, with 7 bases aligning to TRBD1. The germline V gene encodes CDR1 SGHTA and CDR2 FQGNSA. Unmatched junction bases numbered 11, after V lost 7 bases and J lost 6 bases. This CDR3 is built from 15 residues. For the CDR3, the DNA is TGTGCCAGCAACACAGGGGACAGACCGCATGAAAAACTGTTTTTT. This translates into CASNTGDRPHEKLFF.

This chain joins TRBV7-2 and TRBJ2-5, with D tentatively TRBD2 (5 bases). Trimming cost V 3 bases and J 5 bases, with 10 bases left between them. CDR1 and CDR2 from the germline V gene are SGHTA and FQGNSA. This CDR3 is built from 13 residues. CDR3 sequence (DNA): TGTGCCAGCAGCTTCTATAGCGCGGAGACCCAGTACTTC. Translated: CASSFYSAETQYF.